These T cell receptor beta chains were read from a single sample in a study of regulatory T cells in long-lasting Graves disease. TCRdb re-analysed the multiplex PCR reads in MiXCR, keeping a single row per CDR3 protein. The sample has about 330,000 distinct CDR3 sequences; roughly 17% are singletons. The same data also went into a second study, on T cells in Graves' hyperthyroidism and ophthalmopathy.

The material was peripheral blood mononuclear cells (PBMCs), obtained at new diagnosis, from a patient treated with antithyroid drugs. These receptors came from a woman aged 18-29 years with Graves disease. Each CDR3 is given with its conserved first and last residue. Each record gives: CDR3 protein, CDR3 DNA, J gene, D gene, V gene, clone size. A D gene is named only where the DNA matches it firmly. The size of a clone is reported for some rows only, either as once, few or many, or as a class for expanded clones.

CDR3 protein: CASSKTGQGAVAYEQFF
CDR3 DNA: TGCGCCAGCAGCAAAACCGGACAGGGGGCCGTCGCCTACGAGCAGTTCTTC
J gene: TRBJ2-1
D gene: TRBD1
V gene: TRBV5-1
clone size: .

CDR3 protein: CASSIDTMETQYF
CDR3 DNA: TGCGCCAGCAGCATAGACACCATGGAGACCCAGTACTTC
J gene: TRBJ2-5
D gene: .
V gene: TRBV5-1
clone size: .

CDR3 protein: CATSRERPGLAGGTQYF
CDR3 DNA: TGTGCCACCAGCAGAGAAAGACCGGGACTAGCGGGAGGTACGCAGTATTTT
J gene: TRBJ2-3
D gene: TRBD2
V gene: TRBV15
clone size: many

CDR3 protein: CASSPPGRGSYEQYF
CDR3 DNA: TGTGCCAGCAGCCCGCCTGGAAGGGGCTCCTACGAGCAGTACTTC
J gene: TRBJ2-7
D gene: .
V gene: TRBV11-3
clone size: many

CDR3 protein: CASSQVRDDVSYGQYF
CDR3 DNA: TGCGCCAGCAGCCAAGTAAGGGACGACGTTTCCTACGGGCAGTACTTC
J gene: TRBJ2-7
D gene: .
V gene: TRBV4-1
clone size: .

CDR3 protein: CASSSGQSYGYTF
CDR3 DNA: TGTGCCAGCAGCTCCGGACAGTCTTATGGCTACACCTTC
J gene: TRBJ1-2
D gene: .
V gene: TRBV11-2
clone size: many

CDR3 protein: CASSLYRGSNSPLHF
CDR3 DNA: TGTGCCAGCAGTCTATACAGGGGTTCCAATTCACCCCTCCACTTT
J gene: TRBJ1-6
D gene: TRBD1
V gene: TRBV6-1
clone size: .

CDR3 protein: CASSIRDGGIGELFF
CDR3 DNA: TGTGCCAGTAGTATAAGGGATGGGGGCATCGGGGAGCTGTTTTTT
J gene: TRBJ2-2
D gene: .
V gene: TRBV19
clone size: .

CDR3 protein: CASSHLGKTSYNEQFF
CDR3 DNA: TGCGCCAGCAGCCATCTAGGGAAAACCTCCTACAATGAGCAGTTCTTC
J gene: TRBJ2-1
D gene: .
V gene: TRBV4-1
clone size: few

CDR3 protein: CASSLVAGRASYEQYF
CDR3 DNA: TGTGCCAGCAGCTTAGTGGCGGGCAGGGCAAGCTACGAGCAGTACTTC
J gene: TRBJ2-7
D gene: .
V gene: TRBV7-9
clone size: .

CDR3 protein: CSASVLAGAYNEQFF
CDR3 DNA: TGCAGTGCTAGCGTCCTAGCGGGAGCTTACAATGAGCAGTTCTTC
J gene: TRBJ2-1
D gene: TRBD2
V gene: TRBV20-1
clone size: few

CDR3 protein: CSGKRSTDTQYF
CDR3 DNA: TGCAGCGGAAAGCGGAGCACAGATACGCAGTATTTT
J gene: TRBJ2-3
D gene: .
V gene: TRBV29-1
clone size: .

CDR3 protein: CASSSRQLYNSPLHF
CDR3 DNA: TGTGCCAGCAGTTCTCGACAGCTTTATAATTCACCCCTCCACTTT
J gene: TRBJ1-6
D gene: .
V gene: TRBV27
clone size: .

CDR3 protein: CASSLGRDYYEQYF
CDR3 DNA: TGTGCCAGCAGCTTAGGGAGGGATTACTACGAGCAGTACTTC
J gene: TRBJ2-7
D gene: .
V gene: TRBV7-9
clone size: .

CDR3 protein: CSVEDSENEQYF
CDR3 DNA: TGCAGCGTTGAAGATTCGGAAAACGAGCAGTACTTC
J gene: TRBJ2-7
D gene: .
V gene: TRBV29-1
clone size: many

CDR3 protein: CASSQSSAGELFF
CDR3 DNA: TGTGCCAGCAGTCAATCCTCAGCCGGGGAGCTGTTTTTT
J gene: TRBJ2-2
D gene: .
V gene: TRBV12-3/TRBV12-4
clone size: many

CDR3 protein: CASSLGLRDSNEKLFF
CDR3 DNA: TGTGCCAGCAGCTTAGGCCTCCGGGACAGTAATGAAAAACTGTTTTTT
J gene: TRBJ1-4
D gene: TRBD1
V gene: TRBV7-6
clone size: few

CDR3 protein: CATSDLSVHNEQFF
CDR3 DNA: TGTGCCACCAGTGATCTCTCTGTCCACAATGAGCAGTTCTTC
J gene: TRBJ2-1
D gene: .
V gene: TRBV24-1
clone size: many

CDR3 protein: CASSLGAARQYF
CDR3 DNA: TGTGCCAGCAGTTTAGGCGCCGCCCGGCAGTACTTC
J gene: TRBJ2-7
D gene: .
V gene: TRBV12-3/TRBV12-4
clone size: many

CDR3 protein: CASSPPGGVGEQYF
CDR3 DNA: TGTGCCAGCAGCCCGCCCGGGGGCGTGGGGGAGCAGTACTTC
J gene: TRBJ2-7
D gene: .
V gene: TRBV7-9
clone size: many

CDR3 protein: CASSLHINQPQHF
CDR3 DNA: TGTGCCAGCAGCCTTCATATCAATCAGCCCCAGCATTTT
J gene: TRBJ1-5
D gene: .
V gene: TRBV5-5
clone size: .

CDR3 protein: CATSRDPTSTDTQYF
CDR3 DNA: TGTGCCACCAGCAGAGATCCCACTAGTACAGATACGCAGTATTTT
J gene: TRBJ2-3
D gene: .
V gene: TRBV15
clone size: .

CDR3 protein: CASRAVLADPEQYF
CDR3 DNA: TGTGCCAGCAGAGCCGTTCTAGCGGATCCGGAGCAGTACTTC
J gene: TRBJ2-7
D gene: TRBD2
V gene: TRBV2
clone size: many

CDR3 protein: CSVEETSMGSGANVLTF
CDR3 DNA: TGCAGCGTTGAAGAGACGTCCATGGGCTCTGGGGCCAACGTCCTGACTTTC
J gene: TRBJ2-6
D gene: .
V gene: TRBV29-1
clone size: few

CDR3 protein: CASSQENGRLYNEQFF
CDR3 DNA: TGTGCCAGCAGCCAAGAAAACGGGAGGCTATACAATGAGCAGTTCTTC
J gene: TRBJ2-1
D gene: TRBD2
V gene: TRBV4-1
clone size: few

CDR3 protein: CASSWTDYEQYF
CDR3 DNA: TGTGCCAGCAGTTGGACAGACTACGAGCAGTACTTC
J gene: TRBJ2-7
D gene: .
V gene: TRBV12-3/TRBV12-4
clone size: many

CDR3 protein: CASSLEYMVRGGRETQYF
CDR3 DNA: TGCGCCAGCAGCTTGGAGTATATGGTGCGGGGGGGCCGGGAGACCCAGTACTTC
J gene: TRBJ2-5
D gene: TRBD2
V gene: TRBV5-1
clone size: .

CDR3 protein: CASSQRPGPQETQYF
CDR3 DNA: TGTGCCAGCAGCCAACGCCCGGGGCCCCAAGAGACCCAGTACTTC
J gene: TRBJ2-5
D gene: .
V gene: TRBV3-1
clone size: many

CDR3 protein: CASSLDGVSGNTIYF
CDR3 DNA: TGCGCCAGCAGCTTGGACGGCGTCTCTGGAAACACCATATATTTT
J gene: TRBJ1-3
D gene: .
V gene: TRBV5-1
clone size: .

CDR3 protein: CASSPNPGQRFTEAFF
CDR3 DNA: TGTGCCAGCAGCCCCAACCCAGGACAGCGCTTCACTGAAGCTTTCTTT
J gene: TRBJ1-1
D gene: .
V gene: TRBV5-1
clone size: many

CDR3 protein: CASSTGLAGGLDEQFF
CDR3 DNA: TGTGCCAGCAGTACGGGACTAGCGGGAGGGCTGGATGAGCAGTTCTTC
J gene: TRBJ2-1
D gene: TRBD2
V gene: TRBV6-2/TRBV6-3
clone size: many

CDR3 protein: CSATAGTGEETQYF
CDR3 DNA: TGCAGTGCTACCGCCGGGACAGGGGAAGAGACCCAGTACTTC
J gene: TRBJ2-5
D gene: TRBD1
V gene: TRBV20-1
clone size: many

CDR3 protein: CASSRSIGGGIQYF
CDR3 DNA: TGTGCCAGCAGCCGAAGCATCGGTGGGGGCATTCAGTACTTC
J gene: TRBJ2-4
D gene: .
V gene: TRBV11-3
clone size: many

CDR3 protein: CASSYPLGDDKNIQYF
CDR3 DNA: TGTGCCAGCAGTTACCCCCTTGGGGACGACAAAAACATTCAGTACTTC
J gene: TRBJ2-4
D gene: .
V gene: TRBV6-2/TRBV6-3
clone size: many

CDR3 protein: CSASPLGSSYNEQFF
CDR3 DNA: TGCAGTGCTAGTCCTCTAGGGAGCTCCTACAATGAGCAGTTCTTC
J gene: TRBJ2-1
D gene: .
V gene: TRBV20-1
clone size: few

CDR3 protein: CASSFWDGNQPQHF
CDR3 DNA: TGTGCCAGCAGTTTTTGGGACGGGAATCAGCCCCAGCATTTT
J gene: TRBJ1-5
D gene: .
V gene: TRBV12-3/TRBV12-4
clone size: .

CDR3 protein: CASSPAPPREQYF
CDR3 DNA: TGTGCCAGCAGTCCTGCCCCCCCTCGCGAGCAGTACTTC
J gene: TRBJ2-7
D gene: .
V gene: TRBV27
clone size: few

CDR3 protein: CASSRTSGGQSTDTQYF
CDR3 DNA: TGTGCCAGCAGCCGGACTAGCGGGGGCCAGAGCACAGATACGCAGTATTTT
J gene: TRBJ2-3
D gene: TRBD2
V gene: TRBV11-2
clone size: many

CDR3 protein: CASSQTGTGGANTIYF
CDR3 DNA: TGCGCCAGCAGCCAAACCGGGACAGGGGGCGCAAACACCATATATTTT
J gene: TRBJ1-3
D gene: TRBD1
V gene: TRBV5-1
clone size: .

CDR3 protein: CASSISPGTGGRTEAFF
CDR3 DNA: TGCGCCAGCAGCATAAGCCCCGGGACAGGGGGCCGGACTGAAGCTTTCTTT
J gene: TRBJ1-1
D gene: TRBD1
V gene: TRBV5-1
clone size: .

CDR3 protein: CASSLSGGGNTIYF
CDR3 DNA: TGTGCCAGCAGCTTGTCAGGGGGAGGAAACACCATATATTTT
J gene: TRBJ1-3
D gene: TRBD1
V gene: TRBV7-2
clone size: many

CDR3 protein: CSARGADRFNTEAFF
CDR3 DNA: TGCAGTGCTAGGGGAGCGGACAGGTTCAACACTGAAGCTTTCTTT
J gene: TRBJ1-1
D gene: TRBD1
V gene: TRBV20-1
clone size: many

CDR3 protein: CASTIGVGNSPLHF
CDR3 DNA: TGTGCCAGCACCATAGGGGTGGGCAATTCACCCCTCCACTTT
J gene: TRBJ1-6
D gene: .
V gene: TRBV11-2
clone size: few

CDR3 protein: CASSRDRDYSSYSPLHF
CDR3 DNA: TGTGCCAGTTCCCGGGACAGGGATTATTCTTCGTATTCACCCCTCCACTTT
J gene: TRBJ1-6
D gene: TRBD1
V gene: TRBV19
clone size: .

CDR3 protein: CASSSRGGEQYF
CDR3 DNA: TGTGCCAGCAGCTCTCGGGGGGGCGAGCAGTACTTC
J gene: TRBJ2-7
D gene: TRBD2
V gene: TRBV13
clone size: many

CDR3 protein: CASSPREAGRHEQYF
CDR3 DNA: TGTGCCAGCAGCCCACGGGAAGCGGGGAGGCACGAGCAGTACTTC
J gene: TRBJ2-7
D gene: TRBD2
V gene: TRBV7-9
clone size: many

CDR3 protein: CSARDRRGVKNEQFF
CDR3 DNA: TGCAGTGCTAGAGATCGCAGGGGGGTGAAAAATGAGCAGTTCTTC
J gene: TRBJ2-1
D gene: .
V gene: TRBV20-1
clone size: many

CDR3 protein: CASSISTTGGGEQFF
CDR3 DNA: TGTGCCAGTAGTATTAGCACCACAGGGGGCGGTGAGCAGTTCTTC
J gene: TRBJ2-1
D gene: TRBD1
V gene: TRBV19
clone size: .

CDR3 protein: CASNSYTKNTGELFF
CDR3 DNA: TGTGCCAGCAACTCTTACACAAAGAACACCGGGGAGCTGTTTTTT
J gene: TRBJ2-2
D gene: .
V gene: TRBV12-3/TRBV12-4
clone size: few

CDR3 protein: CASSPSEEQYF
CDR3 DNA: TGTGCCAGCTCACCATCGGAGGAGCAGTACTTC
J gene: TRBJ2-7
D gene: .
V gene: TRBV18
clone size: many

CDR3 protein: CASSRSGWNEKLFF
CDR3 DNA: TGTGCCAGCAGCCGATCAGGGTGGAATGAAAAACTGTTTTTT
J gene: TRBJ1-4
D gene: .
V gene: TRBV3-1
clone size: many